This entry lists 14 T cell receptor beta chains sequenced from one sample in a study of blood T cells in healthy people across ages. It was with a sample-barcoded 5' primer and a J-beta primer mix that a second PCR of roughly 6 to 11 cycles was run. In TCRdb, the 5' RACE reads were re-called with MiXCR into one record per CDR3 protein. The sample contains around 700,000 distinct CDR3 sequences, 25% of which appear only once. These data were also filed under a second study, of T cells of mothers and their children.

Input material: blood. These receptors originate from a boy aged 5 to 17 in good health.

Comment on this clonotype: A much bigger clone sits one base away, suggesting this may be a read error. In DNA form, the CDR3 reads TGTGCCAGCAGCTGGACAGGGTCCCACGAGCAGTACTTC. Its protein product is CASSWTGSHEQYF. The chain joins TRBV7-9 to TRBJ2-7; 8 bases map to TRBD1. CDR3 length: 13 amino acids. CDR1 is SEHNR, CDR2 FQNEAQ, per germline (reference sequence). Trimming removed 4 bases from V and 5 bases from J; junction bases left unmatched: 4.

The sample holds many counts of this clonotype. The V and J genes are TRBV7-2 and TRBJ2-5; D possibly matches TRBD1 or TRBD2 (5 bases each). Between the trimmed V and J ends, which lost 1 base and 3 bases, there was a span of 15 bases. CDR3 length equals 16 residues. Germline assignment: CDR1 SGHTA and CDR2 FQGNSA. CDR3 in DNA: TGTGCCAGCAGCTTAGGAGTCGGGATGGGGGAAGAGACCCAGTACTTC. Translation: CASSLGVGMGEETQYF.

The V and J genes are TRBV12-3 or TRBV12-4 and TRBJ2-5; no clear D gene. The J call may not be correct, given that the DNA end is closer to TRBJ2-7. CDR3 length: 14 residues. CDR3: CASRPGSNPYEQYF. CDR3 nucleotides: TGTGCCAGCCGCCCGGGTTCTAATCCCTACGAGCAGTACTTC.

V usage is TRBV29-1 and J usage is TRBJ2-3; 7 bases match TRBD2. Germline CDR1 and CDR2: SQVTM and ANQGSEA. Unmatched junction bases numbered 10, after V lost 5 bases and J lost 2 bases. CDR3 length: 15 amino acids. The CDR3 coding sequence is TGCAGCGTTTTCCTAGCGGATTCCCACACAGATACGCAGTATTTT. Translated: CSVFLADSHTDTQYF.

The chain has TRBV9 and TRBJ2-5, with 8 positions matching TRBD2. TRBJ2-1 matches the DNA end more closely, so the J call is doubtful. From germline, CDR1 is SGDLS and CDR2 YYNGEE. The CDR3 is 15 residues long. CDR3 nucleotides: TGTGCCAGCACCCTAACCCCGGGAGGGTCCAATGAGCAGTTCTTC. Its translation is CASTLTPGGSNEQFF.

The chain is built from TRBV4-1 and TRBJ2-2, with no clear D. The CDR3 runs to 16 residues. CDR1 MGHRA and CDR2 YSYEKL come from the germline V gene. V shed 0 bases and J shed 6 bases, with 14 bases lying between them. CDR3 protein: CASSQDGVQVPGELFF. The CDR3 bases are TGCGCCAGCAGCCAAGATGGAGTCCAGGTGCCCGGGGAGCTGTTTTTT.

V gene TRBV28 combines with J gene TRBJ2-1; 10 nucleotides line up with TRBD1. Near its end, the DNA agrees better with TRBJ2-7, so the J call may be wrong. CDR1 is MDHEN, CDR2 SYDVKM, per germline. The CDR3 totals 14 residues. CDR3 bases: TGTGCCAGCGAACGTGACAGGGGGCTTAACGAGCAGTACTTC. It yields the protein CASERDRGLNEQYF.

In this sample, this clonotype turned up many times. The CDR3 sequence: CAISEIGTGPGNEQFF. The CDR3 nucleotides read TGTGCCATCAGTGAGATCGGGACAGGGCCAGGCAATGAGCAGTTCTTC. This chain connects TRBV10-3 to TRBJ2-1; 9 bases align to TRBD1. The CDR3 totals 16 residues. From germline, CDR1 is ENHRY and CDR2 SYGVKD. V trimming: 2 bases; J trimming: 6 bases; junction bases outside the gene matches: 8.

This clonotype was seen a handful of times. V and J are TRBV10-2 and TRBJ2-1, with 13 bases that match TRBD2. V gave up 1 base and J gave up 10 bases; unmatched junction bases: 7. Germline loops: CDR1 WSHSY, CDR2 SAAADI. The CDR3 extends over 16 amino acids. Written as DNA, the CDR3 is TGCGCCAGCAGTGAGTTAGGACTAGCGGGAGTAGGGGAGCAGTTCTTC. Translation gives CASSELGLAGVGEQFF.

V gene TRBV9 combines with J gene TRBJ2-1; 10 nucleotides match TRBD2. V lost 0 bases and J lost 0; bases outside the gene matches: 3. Looked up from germline, CDR1 is SGDLS and CDR2 is YYNGEE. The CDR3 runs to 17 residues. The CDR3 reads CASSVESSGSSYNEQFF. DNA of the CDR3: TGTGCCAGCAGCGTAGAGTCTAGCGGGAGCTCCTACAATGAGCAGTTCTTC.

In this sample, this clonotype turned up a few times. V and J are TRBV11-2 and TRBJ2-2; tentative D call: TRBD2 (6 bases). The V end lost 0 bases, the J end lost 0 bases, and 11 bases lay between the germline ends. Per the germline V gene, CDR1 is SGHAT and CDR2 is FQNNGV. The CDR3 is 17 residues long. In DNA form, the CDR3 reads TGTGCCAGCAGCTTAGAGGTTTGGGGGGCGAACACCGGGGAGCTGTTTTTT. Translation: CASSLEVWGANTGELFF.

This clonotype was found a few times. The V and J genes are TRBV3-1 and TRBJ2-5, with 11 nucleotides matching TRBD2. V lost 1 base, J lost 5 bases, and 9 bases stayed unmatched. There are 17 residues in the CDR3. Germline loops: CDR1 LGHDT, CDR2 YNNKEL (reference sequence). This CDR3 is CASSQGFASGGLETQYF. CDR3 bases: TGTGCCAGCAGCCAAGGCTTCGCTAGCGGGGGGTTGGAGACCCAGTACTTC.

The genes are TRBV19 and TRBJ2-7; tentative D call: TRBD2 (5 bases). The V and J ends lost 6 bases and 5 bases respectively, with 11 bases between them. This CDR3 is 12 amino acids long. The germline CDR1 and CDR2 sequences are LNHDA and SQIVND (reference sequence). The CDR3: CASRGVDHEQYF. The CDR3 nucleotides read TGTGCCAGTAGGGGAGTGGATCACGAGCAGTACTTC. The variable domain in full, with the rest retrieved from reference TRBV19 and TRBJ2-7, is DGGITQSPKYLFRKEGQNVTLSCEQNLNHDAMYWYRQDPGQGLRLIYYSQIVNDFQKGDIAEGYSVSREKKESFPLTVTSAQKNPTAFYLCASRGVDHEQYFGPGTRLTVT.

The rearrangement uses TRBV29-1 and TRBJ2-3; D gene ambiguous. Deletions cut 0 bases from V and 0 bases from J, with 13 bases between. Per germline, CDR1 SQVTM and CDR2 ANQGSEA. The CDR3 runs to 16 residues. CDR3 amino acids: CSVEDRKWRSTDTQYF. CDR3 sequence (DNA): TGCAGCGTTGAAGATCGGAAGTGGAGAAGCACAGATACGCAGTATTTT.